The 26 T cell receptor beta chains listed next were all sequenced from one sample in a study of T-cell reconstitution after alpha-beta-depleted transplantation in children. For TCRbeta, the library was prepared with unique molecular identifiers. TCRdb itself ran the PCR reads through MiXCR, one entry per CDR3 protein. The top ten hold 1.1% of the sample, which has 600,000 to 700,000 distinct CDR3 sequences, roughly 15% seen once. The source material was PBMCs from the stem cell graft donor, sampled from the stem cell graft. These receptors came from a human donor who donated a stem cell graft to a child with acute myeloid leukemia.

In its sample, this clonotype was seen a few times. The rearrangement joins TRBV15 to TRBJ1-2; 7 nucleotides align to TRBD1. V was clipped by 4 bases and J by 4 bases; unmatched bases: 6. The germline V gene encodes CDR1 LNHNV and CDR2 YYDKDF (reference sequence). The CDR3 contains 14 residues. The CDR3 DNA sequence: TGTGCCACCAGCAACGACAGGGTGGTCTATGGCTACACCTTC. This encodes CATSNDRVVYGYTF. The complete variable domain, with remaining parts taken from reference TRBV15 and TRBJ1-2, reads DAMVIQNPRYQVTQFGKPVTLSCSQTLNHNVMYWYQQKSSQAPKLLFHYYDKDFNNEADTPDNFQSRRPNTSFCFLDIRSPGLGDTAMYLCATSNDRVVYGYTFGSGTRLTVV.

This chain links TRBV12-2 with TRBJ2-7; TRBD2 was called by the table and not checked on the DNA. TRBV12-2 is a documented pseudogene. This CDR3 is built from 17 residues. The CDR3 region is CASRHPPAGGKTYEQYV. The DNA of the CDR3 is TGTGCAAGTCGCCACCCTCCGGCGGGGGGAAAAACCTACGAGCAGTACGTC.

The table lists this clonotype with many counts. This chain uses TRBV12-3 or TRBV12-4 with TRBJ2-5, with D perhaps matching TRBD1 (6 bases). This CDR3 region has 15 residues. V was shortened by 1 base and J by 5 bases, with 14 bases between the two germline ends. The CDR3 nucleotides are TGTGCCAGCAGTTTAGGTACAGGGCGGGTCGAGACCCAGTACTTC. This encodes CASSLGTGRVETQYF.

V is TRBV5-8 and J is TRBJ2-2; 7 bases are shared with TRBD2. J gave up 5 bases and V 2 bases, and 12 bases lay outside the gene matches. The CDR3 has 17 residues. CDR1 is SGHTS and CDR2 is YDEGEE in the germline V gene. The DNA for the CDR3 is TGTGCCAGCAGCTTCCCTTTGAGCGGGGCCGAGACCGGGGAGCTGTTTTTT. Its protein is CASSFPLSGAETGELFF.

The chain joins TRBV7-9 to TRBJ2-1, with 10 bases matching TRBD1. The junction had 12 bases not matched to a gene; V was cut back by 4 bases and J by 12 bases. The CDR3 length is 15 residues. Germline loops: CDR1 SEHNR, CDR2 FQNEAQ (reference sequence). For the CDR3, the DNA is TGTGCCAGCAGCTCGCCCGGGGGACAGGGGTTGGGGCAGTTCTTC. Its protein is CASSSPGGQGLGQFF.

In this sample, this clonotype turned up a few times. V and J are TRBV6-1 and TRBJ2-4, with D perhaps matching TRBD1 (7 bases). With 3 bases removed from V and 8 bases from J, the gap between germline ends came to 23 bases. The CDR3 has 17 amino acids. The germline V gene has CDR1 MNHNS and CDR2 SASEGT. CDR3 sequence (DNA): TGTGCCAGCAGTGAGGCAGGGGGGACCCCAGAAACGGACATTCAGTACTTC. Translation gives CASSEAGGTPETDIQYF.

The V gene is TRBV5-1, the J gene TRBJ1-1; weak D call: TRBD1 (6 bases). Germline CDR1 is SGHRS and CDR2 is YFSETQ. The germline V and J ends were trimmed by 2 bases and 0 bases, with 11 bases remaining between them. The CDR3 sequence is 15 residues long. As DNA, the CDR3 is TGCGCCAGCAGCTTTCGGACAGCTATGAACACTGAAGCTTTCTTT. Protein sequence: CASSFRTAMNTEAFF.

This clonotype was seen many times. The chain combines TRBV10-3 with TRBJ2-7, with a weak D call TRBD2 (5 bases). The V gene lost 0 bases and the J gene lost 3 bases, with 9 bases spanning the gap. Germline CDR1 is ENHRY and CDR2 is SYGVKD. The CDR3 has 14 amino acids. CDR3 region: CAISESVGSYEQYF. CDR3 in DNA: TGTGCCATCAGTGAGTCTGTAGGGAGCTACGAGCAGTACTTC.

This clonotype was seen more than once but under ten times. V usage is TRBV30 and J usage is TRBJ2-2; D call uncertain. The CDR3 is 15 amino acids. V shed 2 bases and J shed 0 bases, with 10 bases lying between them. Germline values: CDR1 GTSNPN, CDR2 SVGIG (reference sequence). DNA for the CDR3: TGTGCCTGGAGTAACGGCAGAACGAACACCGGGGAGCTGTTTTTT. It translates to CAWSNGRTNTGELFF.

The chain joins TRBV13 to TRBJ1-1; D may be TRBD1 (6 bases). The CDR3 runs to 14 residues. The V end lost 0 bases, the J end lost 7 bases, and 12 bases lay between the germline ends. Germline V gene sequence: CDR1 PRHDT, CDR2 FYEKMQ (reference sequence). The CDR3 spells CASSLGGARGEAFF. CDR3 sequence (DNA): TGTGCCAGCAGCTTAGGGGGGGCTCGGGGTGAAGCTTTCTTT.

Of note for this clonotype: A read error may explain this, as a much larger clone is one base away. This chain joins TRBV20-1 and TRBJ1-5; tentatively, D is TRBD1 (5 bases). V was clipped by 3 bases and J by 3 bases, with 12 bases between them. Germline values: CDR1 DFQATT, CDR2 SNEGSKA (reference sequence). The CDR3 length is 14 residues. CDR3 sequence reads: CSARYTGTNQPQHF. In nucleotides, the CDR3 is TGCAGTGCTAGGTACACAGGCACCAATCAGCCCCAGCATTTT.

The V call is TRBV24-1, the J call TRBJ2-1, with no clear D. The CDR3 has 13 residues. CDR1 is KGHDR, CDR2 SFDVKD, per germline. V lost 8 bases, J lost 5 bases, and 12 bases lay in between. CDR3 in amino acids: CATIGSGNNEQFF. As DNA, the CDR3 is TGTGCCACCATTGGGTCCGGAAACAATGAGCAGTTCTTC.

CDR3 residues: CASSGTDYSGANVLTF. The CDR3 DNA is TGTGCCAGCAGTGGGACAGATTATTCTGGGGCCAACGTCCTGACTTTC. The chain carries TRBV6-1 and TRBJ2-6; possible D gene TRBD1, 6 bases. Germline CDR1 reads MNHNS; CDR2 reads SASEGT. CDR3 size: 16 residues. Between the trimmed V and J ends, which lost 4 bases and 1 base, there was a span of 11 bases.

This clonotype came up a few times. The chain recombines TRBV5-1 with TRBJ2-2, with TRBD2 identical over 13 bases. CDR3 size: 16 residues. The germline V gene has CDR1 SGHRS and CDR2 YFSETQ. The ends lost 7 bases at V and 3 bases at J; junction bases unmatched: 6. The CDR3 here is CASQTSGGADTGELFF. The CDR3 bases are TGCGCCAGCCAAACTAGCGGGGGGGCCGACACCGGGGAGCTGTTTTTT.

The CDR3 reads CASSQVWTGQETQYF. The CDR3 DNA sequence: TGTGCCAGCAGCCAAGTATGGACAGGACAAGAGACCCAGTACTTC. The chain links TRBV14 to TRBJ2-5; 7 bases agree with TRBD1. Germline V gene sequence: CDR1 SGHDN, CDR2 FVKESK. V was clipped by 1 base and J by 2 bases; unmatched bases: 4. The CDR3 covers 15 residues.

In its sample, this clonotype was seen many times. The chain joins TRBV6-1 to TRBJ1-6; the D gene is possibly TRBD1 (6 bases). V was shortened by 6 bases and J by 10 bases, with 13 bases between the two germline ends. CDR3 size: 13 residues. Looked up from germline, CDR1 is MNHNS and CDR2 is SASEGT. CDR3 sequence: CASRSDRISPLHF. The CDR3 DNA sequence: TGTGCCAGCAGGTCCGACAGGATATCACCCCTCCACTTT.

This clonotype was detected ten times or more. The chain's CDR3 is CSVLDRHYGYTF. The CDR3 DNA reads as TGCAGTGTTCTGGACCGACACTATGGCTACACCTTC. V gene TRBV20-1 combines with J gene TRBJ1-2; D unclear. Germline V CDR1 and CDR2: DFQATT, SNEGSKA (reference sequence). This CDR3 is 12 amino acids long. V lost 7 bases to trimming and J lost 3 bases, with 12 bases between them.

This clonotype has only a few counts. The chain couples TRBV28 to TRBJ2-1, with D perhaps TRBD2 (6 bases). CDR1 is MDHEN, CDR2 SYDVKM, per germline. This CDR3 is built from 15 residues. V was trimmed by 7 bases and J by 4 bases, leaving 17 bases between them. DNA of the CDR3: TGTGCCAGCATTAGTAGCGGTGACTCTTACAATGAGCAGTTCTTC. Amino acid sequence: CASISSGDSYNEQFF.

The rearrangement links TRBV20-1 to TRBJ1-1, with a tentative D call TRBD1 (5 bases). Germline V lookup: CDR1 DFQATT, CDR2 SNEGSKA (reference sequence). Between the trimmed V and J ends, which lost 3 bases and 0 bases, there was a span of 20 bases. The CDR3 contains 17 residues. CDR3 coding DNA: TGCAGTGCTAGGGACCGCGGGGCATTGTTTTTGAACACTGAAGCTTTCTTT. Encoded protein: CSARDRGALFLNTEAFF.

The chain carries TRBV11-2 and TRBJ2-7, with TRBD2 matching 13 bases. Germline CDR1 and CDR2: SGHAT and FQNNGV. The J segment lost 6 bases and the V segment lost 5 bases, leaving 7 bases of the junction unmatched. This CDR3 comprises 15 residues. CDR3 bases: TGTGCCAGCAGCACCCGGACTAGCGGGGGAATCGAGCAGTACGTC. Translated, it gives CASSTRTSGGIEQYV.

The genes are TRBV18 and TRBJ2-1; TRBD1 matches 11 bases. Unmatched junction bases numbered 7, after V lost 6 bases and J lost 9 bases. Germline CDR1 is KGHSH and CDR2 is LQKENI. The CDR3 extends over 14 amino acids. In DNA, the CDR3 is TGTGCCAGCTCTTCGGGACAGGGGGAGAGTGAGCAGTTCTTC. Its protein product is CASSSGQGESEQFF. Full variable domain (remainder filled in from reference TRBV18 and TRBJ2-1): NAGVMQNPRHLVRRRGQEARLRCSPMKGHSHVYWYRQLPEEGLKFMVYLQKENIIDESGMPKERFSAEFPKEGPSILRIQQVVRGDSAAYFCASSSGQGESEQFFGPGTRLTVL.

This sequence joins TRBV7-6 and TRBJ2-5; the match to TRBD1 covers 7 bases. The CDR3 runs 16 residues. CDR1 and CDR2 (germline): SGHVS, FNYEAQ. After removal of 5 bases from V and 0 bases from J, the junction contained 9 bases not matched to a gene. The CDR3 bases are TGTGCCAGCAGCATGACAGGGAGTTGGTACCAAGAGACCCAGTACTTC. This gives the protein CASSMTGSWYQETQYF.

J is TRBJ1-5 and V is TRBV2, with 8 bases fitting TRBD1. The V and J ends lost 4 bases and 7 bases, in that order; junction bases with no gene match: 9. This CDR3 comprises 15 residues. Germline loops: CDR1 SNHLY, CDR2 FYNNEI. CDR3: CASSVSQGARQPQHF. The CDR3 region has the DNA TGTGCCAGCAGTGTATCTCAGGGGGCGAGACAGCCCCAGCATTTT.

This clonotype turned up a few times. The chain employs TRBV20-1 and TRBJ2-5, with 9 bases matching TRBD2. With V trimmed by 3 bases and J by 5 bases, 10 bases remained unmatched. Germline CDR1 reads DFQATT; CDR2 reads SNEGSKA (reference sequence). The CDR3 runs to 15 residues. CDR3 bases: TGCAGTGCTAGTAAACGCGGGGGGGTTCGGGAGACCCAGTACTTC. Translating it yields CSASKRGGVRETQYF.

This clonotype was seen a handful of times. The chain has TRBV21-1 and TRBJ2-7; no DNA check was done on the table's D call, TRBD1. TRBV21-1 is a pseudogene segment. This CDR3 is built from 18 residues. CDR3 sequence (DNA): TGTGCCAGCAGAAAGCCCCCAAACCGGGACAGGGGGCTAAACGAGCAGTACTTC. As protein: CASRKPPNRDRGLNEQYF.

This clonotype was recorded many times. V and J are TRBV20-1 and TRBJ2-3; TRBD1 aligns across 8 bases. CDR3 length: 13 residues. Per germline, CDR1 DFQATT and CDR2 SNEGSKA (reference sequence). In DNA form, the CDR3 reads TGCGGTTACCCCGGACAGGGAACAGATACGCAGTATTTT. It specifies CGYPGQGTDTQYF.